Sequencing of this TCR beta chain was carried out in a study of beta chain features in type 1 diabetes. Study-level findings and limits: The study found moderately but significantly shorter TCRB CDR3s in all four CD4+ subsets of Type 1 diabetes patients. Among patients, naive, central memory and Treg TCRB repertoires appeared more similar than among healthy donors.

This clone was seen a few times. Its antigen is as yet unknown. The CDR3 extends over 17 amino acids. Germline CDR1 GTSNPN, CDR2 SVGIG (reference sequence). V shed 3 bases and J shed 2 bases, with 23 bases lying between them. Expressed TCRB transcripts were sequenced, since all the RNA that had been isolated was reverse transcribed. The protocol was immunoSEQ multiplex PCR, while the TCRdb copy is restricted to in-frame clones and leaves out a portion. The profile shows about 230,000 clones, about a sixth of them singletons. The source of this sequence is a man aged 25-45 years with type 1 diabetes. The chain employs TRBV30 and TRBJ2-7; the D call may be TRBD1 or TRBD2 (5 bases each). Sequencing used naive CD4+ T cells from blood. The DNA of the CDR3 is TGTGCCTGGAGGGGGCTGTCGGGAAATCCCAAGGCCTACGAGCAGTACTTC. Residues: CAWRGLSGNPKAYEQYF.